This TCR beta chain was sequenced during a study of blood T cell repertoires in COVID-19. Study-level background: In each case, the material was cDNA or gDNA derived from T cells, B-cell-depleted T cells, or PBMCs.

The data were produced by immunoSEQ multiplex PCR, yet TCRdb's version contains in-frame clones alone and is incomplete. The table shows 210,000 or so clones, with just under 85% occurring only once. The sequencing input was peripheral blood. The clonotype originates from a woman aged 45-59 years with active or convalescent COVID-19.

The DNA of the CDR3 is TGCGCCAGCAGCTTGGTCGCAGGGTTGAACACCGGGGAGCTGTTTTTT. It encodes CASSLVAGLNTGELFF. The chain uses TRBV5-1 and TRBJ2-2; D possibly corresponds to TRBD1 (5 bases). The CDR3 loop spans 16 amino acids. Germline V lookup: CDR1 SGHRS, CDR2 YFSETQ. With 0 bases removed from V and 1 base from J, the gap between germline ends came to 10 bases.